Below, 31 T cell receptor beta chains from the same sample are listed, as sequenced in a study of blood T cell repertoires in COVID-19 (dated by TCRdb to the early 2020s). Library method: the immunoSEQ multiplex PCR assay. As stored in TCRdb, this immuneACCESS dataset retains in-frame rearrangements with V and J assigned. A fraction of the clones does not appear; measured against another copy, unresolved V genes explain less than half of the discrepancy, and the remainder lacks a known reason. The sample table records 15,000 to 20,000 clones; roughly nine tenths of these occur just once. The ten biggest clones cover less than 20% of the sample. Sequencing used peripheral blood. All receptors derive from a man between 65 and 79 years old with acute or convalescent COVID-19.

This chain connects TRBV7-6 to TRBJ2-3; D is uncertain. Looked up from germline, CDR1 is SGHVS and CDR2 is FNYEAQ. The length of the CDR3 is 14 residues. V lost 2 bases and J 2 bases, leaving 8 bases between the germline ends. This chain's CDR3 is CASSLSWATDTQYF. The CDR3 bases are TGTGCCAGCAGCTTAAGCTGGGCCACAGATACGCAGTATTTT.

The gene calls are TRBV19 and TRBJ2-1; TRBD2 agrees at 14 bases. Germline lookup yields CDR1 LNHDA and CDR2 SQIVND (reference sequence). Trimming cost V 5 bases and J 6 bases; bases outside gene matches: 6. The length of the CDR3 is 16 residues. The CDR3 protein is CASSLLGTSGSNEQFF. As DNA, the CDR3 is TGTGCCAGTAGTTTACTCGGGACTAGCGGGAGCAATGAGCAGTTCTTC.

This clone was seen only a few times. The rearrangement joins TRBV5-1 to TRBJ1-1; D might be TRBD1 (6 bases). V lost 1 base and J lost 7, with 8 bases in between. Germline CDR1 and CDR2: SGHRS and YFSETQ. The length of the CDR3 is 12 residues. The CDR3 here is CASSLTGIEAFF. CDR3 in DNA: TGCGCCAGCAGCTTGACAGGGATTGAAGCTTTCTTT.

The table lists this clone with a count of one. The CDR3 coding sequence is TGTGCCAGCAGCTTACAGGGAATCGGCTATGGCTACACCTTC. It yields the protein CASSLQGIGYGYTF. The chain is built from TRBV7-2 and TRBJ1-2; weak D call: TRBD1 (5 bases). This CDR3 has 14 residues. V lost 2 bases to trimming and J lost 4 bases, with 11 bases between them. Germline V gene lookup returns CDR1 SGHTA and CDR2 FQGNSA.

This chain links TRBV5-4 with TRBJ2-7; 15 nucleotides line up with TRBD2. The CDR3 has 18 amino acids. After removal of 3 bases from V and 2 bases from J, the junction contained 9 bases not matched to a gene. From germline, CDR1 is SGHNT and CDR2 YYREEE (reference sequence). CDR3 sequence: CASSSDRGLAGGPYEQYF. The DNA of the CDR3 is TGTGCCAGCAGCTCTGACAGGGGACTAGCGGGAGGCCCCTACGAGCAGTACTTC.

The CDR3 loop is CASSPQDRAYTEAFF. In DNA form, the CDR3 reads TGTGCCAGCAGCCCACAGGACAGGGCTTACACTGAAGCTTTCTTT. The gene calls are TRBV7-8 and TRBJ1-1, with TRBD1 identical over 8 bases. The trim removed 5 bases at V and 3 bases at J, leaving 8 bases unmatched. The CDR3 length is 15 residues. CDR1 SGHVS and CDR2 FQNEAQ come from the germline V gene.

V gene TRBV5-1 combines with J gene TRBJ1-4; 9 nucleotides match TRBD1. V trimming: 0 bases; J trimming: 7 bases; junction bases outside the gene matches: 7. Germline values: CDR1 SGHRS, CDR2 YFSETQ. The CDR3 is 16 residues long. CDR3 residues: CASSLDPGQGVEKLFF. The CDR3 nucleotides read TGCGCCAGCAGCTTGGACCCGGGACAGGGTGTTGAAAAACTGTTTTTT.

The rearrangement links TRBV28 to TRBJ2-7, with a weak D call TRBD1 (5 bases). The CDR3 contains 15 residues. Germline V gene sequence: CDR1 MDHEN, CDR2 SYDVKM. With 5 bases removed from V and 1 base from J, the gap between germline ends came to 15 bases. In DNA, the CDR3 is TGTGCCAGCAGTCCCTTACGATGGACATCCTACGAGCAGTACTTC. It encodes CASSPLRWTSYEQYF.

The DNA for the CDR3 is TGTGCCAGCAGTTTAGACAGAAACACTGAAGCTTTCTTT. As protein: CASSLDRNTEAFF. The chain couples TRBV2 to TRBJ1-1, with D perhaps matching TRBD1 (5 bases). Germline V gene lookup returns CDR1 SNHLY and CDR2 FYNNEI. The V and J ends lost 5 bases and 2 bases respectively, with 9 bases between them. This CDR3 has 13 amino acids.

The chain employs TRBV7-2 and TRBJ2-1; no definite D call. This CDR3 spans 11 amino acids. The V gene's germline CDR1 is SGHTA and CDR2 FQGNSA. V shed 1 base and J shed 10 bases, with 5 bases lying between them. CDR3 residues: CASSLGVEQFF. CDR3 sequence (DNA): TGTGCCAGCAGCTTAGGAGTGGAGCAGTTCTTC.

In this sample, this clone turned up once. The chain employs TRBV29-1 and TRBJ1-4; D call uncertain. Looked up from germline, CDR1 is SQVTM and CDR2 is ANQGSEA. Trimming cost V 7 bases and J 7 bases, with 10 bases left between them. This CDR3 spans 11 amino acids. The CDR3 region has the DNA TGCAGCGCCGGGGAGAGTGAAAAACTGTTTTTT. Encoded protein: CSAGESEKLFF.

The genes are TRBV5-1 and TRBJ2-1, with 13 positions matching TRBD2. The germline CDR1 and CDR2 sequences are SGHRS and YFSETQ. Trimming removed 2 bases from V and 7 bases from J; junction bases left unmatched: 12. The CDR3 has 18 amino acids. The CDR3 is CASSFSRTSGSNRNEQFF. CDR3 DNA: TGCGCCAGCAGCTTCTCCCGGACTAGCGGGAGTAATAGAAATGAGCAGTTCTTC.

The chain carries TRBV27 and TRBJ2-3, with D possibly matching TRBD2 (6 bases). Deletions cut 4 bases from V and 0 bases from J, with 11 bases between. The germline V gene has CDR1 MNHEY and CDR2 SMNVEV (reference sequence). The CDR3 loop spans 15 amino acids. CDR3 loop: CASSSFSGSTDTQYF. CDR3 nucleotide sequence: TGTGCCAGCAGTTCTTTTAGCGGAAGCACAGATACGCAGTATTTT.

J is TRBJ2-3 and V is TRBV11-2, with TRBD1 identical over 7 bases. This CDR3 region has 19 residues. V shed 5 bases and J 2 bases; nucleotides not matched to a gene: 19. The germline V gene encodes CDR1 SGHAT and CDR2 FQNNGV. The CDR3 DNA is TGTGCCAGCAGCCTGGCCGGGACAGCATCTCCTTTCTACACAGATACGCAGTATTTT. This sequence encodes CASSLAGTASPFYTDTQYF.

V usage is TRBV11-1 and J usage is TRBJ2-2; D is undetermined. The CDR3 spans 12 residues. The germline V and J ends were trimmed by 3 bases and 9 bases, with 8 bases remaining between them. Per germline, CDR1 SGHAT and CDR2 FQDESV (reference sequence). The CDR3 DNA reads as TGTGCCAGCAGCTTTTCACGGTGGGAGCTGTTTTTT. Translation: CASSFSRWELFF.

The DNA of the CDR3 is TGTGCCAGCAGCCAAGATTTTGGCAGCGGGGCCCGATACAATGAGCAGTTCTTC. Its translation is CASSQDFGSGARYNEQFF. This chain connects TRBV3-1 (or the pseudogene TRBV3-2) to TRBJ2-1; 7 bases match TRBD2. The CDR3 loop spans 18 amino acids. Germline V gene data show CDR1 as LGHDT and CDR2 as YNNKEL (reference sequence). Trimming cost V 0 bases and J 4 bases; bases outside gene matches: 12.

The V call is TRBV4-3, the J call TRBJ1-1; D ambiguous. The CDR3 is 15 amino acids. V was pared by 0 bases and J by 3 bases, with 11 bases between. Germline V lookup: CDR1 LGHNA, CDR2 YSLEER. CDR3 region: CASSQEVVSHTEAFF. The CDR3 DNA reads TGCGCCAGCAGCCAAGAAGTGGTCAGTCACACTGAAGCTTTCTTT.

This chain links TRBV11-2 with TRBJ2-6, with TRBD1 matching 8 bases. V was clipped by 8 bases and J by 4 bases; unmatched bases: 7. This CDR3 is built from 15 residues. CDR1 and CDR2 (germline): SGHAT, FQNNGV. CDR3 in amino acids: CASGRQGTGANVLTF. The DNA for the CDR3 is TGTGCCAGCGGCCGACAGGGGACAGGGGCCAACGTCCTGACTTTC.

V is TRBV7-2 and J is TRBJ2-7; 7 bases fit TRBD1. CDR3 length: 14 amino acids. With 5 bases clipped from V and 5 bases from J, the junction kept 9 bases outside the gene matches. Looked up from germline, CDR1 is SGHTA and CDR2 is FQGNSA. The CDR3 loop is CASSITRQGHEQYF. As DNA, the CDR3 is TGTGCCAGCAGCATTACCCGACAGGGCCACGAGCAGTACTTC.

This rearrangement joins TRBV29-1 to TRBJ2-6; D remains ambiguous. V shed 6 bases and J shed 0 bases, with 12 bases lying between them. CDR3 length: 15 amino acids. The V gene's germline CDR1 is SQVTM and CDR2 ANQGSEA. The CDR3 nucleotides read TGCAGCGTCGCCGCTATGAGCTCTGGGGCCAACGTCCTGACTTTC. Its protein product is CSVAAMSSGANVLTF.

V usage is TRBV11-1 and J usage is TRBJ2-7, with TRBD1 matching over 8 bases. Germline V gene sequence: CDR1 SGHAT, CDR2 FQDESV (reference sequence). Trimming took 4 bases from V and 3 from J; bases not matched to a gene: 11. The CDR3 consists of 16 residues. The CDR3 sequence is CASSYGQGRNSYEQYF. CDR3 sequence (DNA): TGTGCCAGCAGCTACGGACAGGGCCGAAATAGCTACGAGCAGTACTTC.

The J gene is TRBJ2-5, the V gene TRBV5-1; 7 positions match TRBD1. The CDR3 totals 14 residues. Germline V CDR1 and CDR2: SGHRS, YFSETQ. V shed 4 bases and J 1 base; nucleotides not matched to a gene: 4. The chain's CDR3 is CASSLGDSQETQYF. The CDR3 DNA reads TGCGCCAGCAGCCTCGGGGACAGCCAAGAGACCCAGTACTTC.

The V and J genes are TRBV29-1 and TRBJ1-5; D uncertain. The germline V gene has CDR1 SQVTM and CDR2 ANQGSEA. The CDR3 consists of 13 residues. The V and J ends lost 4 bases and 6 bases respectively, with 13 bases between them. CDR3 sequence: CSVASGLAQPQHF. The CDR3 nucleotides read TGCAGCGTTGCCTCCGGGTTGGCTCAGCCCCAGCATTTT. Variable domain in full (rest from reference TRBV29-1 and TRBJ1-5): SAVISQKPSRDICQRGTSLTIQCQVDSQVTMMFWYRQQPGQSLTLIATANQGSEATYESGFVIDKFPISRPNLTFSTLTVSNMSPEDSSIYLCSVASGLAQPQHFGDGTRLSIL.

CDR3 region: CATIGGTQNEKLFF. The CDR3 DNA is TGTGCCACCATCGGAGGGACCCAAAATGAAAAACTGTTTTTT. The chain combines TRBV15 with TRBJ1-4; maybe TRBD1 (5 bases). The CDR3 is 14 residues long. The V and J ends lost 7 bases and 5 bases respectively, with 14 bases between them. The germline V gene encodes CDR1 LNHNV and CDR2 YYDKDF (reference sequence).

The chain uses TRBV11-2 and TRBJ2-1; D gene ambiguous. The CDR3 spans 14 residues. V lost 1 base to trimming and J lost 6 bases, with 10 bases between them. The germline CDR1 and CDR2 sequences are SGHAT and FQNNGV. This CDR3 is CASSLATSSNEQFF. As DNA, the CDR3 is TGTGCCAGCAGCTTAGCGACATCAAGCAATGAGCAGTTCTTC.

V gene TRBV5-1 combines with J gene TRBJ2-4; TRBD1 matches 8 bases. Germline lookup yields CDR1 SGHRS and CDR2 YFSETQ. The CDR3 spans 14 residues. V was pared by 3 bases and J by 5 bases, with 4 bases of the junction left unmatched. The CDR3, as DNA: TGCGCCAGCAGCTCGGACAGGGTCGAAAACATTCAGTACTTC. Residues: CASSSDRVENIQYF.

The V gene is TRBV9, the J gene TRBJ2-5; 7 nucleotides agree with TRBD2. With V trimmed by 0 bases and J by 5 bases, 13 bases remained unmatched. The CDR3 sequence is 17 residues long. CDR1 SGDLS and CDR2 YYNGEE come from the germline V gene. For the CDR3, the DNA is TGTGCCAGCAGCGTAGGGACCCTTGGGGCGGGAGAGGAGACCCAGTACTTC. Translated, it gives CASSVGTLGAGEETQYF.

CDR3 sequence reads: CASSLTAGGVPQYF. CDR3 nucleotide sequence: TGTGCCAGCAGTTTGACAGCGGGAGGGGTCCCCCAGTACTTC. V gene TRBV27 combines with J gene TRBJ2-5, with 10 positions matching TRBD2. V shed 3 bases and J 9 bases; nucleotides not matched to a gene: 7. CDR1 and CDR2 from the germline V gene are MNHEY and SMNVEV (reference sequence). The CDR3 has 14 residues.

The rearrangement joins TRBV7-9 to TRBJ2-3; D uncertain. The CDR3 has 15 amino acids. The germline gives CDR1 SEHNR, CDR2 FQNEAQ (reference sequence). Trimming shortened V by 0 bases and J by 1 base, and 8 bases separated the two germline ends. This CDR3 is CASSLAPPGTDTQYF. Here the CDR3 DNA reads TGTGCCAGCAGCTTAGCGCCCCCGGGCACAGATACGCAGTATTTT.

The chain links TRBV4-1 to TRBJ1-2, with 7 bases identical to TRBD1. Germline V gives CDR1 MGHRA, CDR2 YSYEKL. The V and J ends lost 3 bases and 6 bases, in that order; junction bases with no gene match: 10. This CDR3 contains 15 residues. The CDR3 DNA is TGCGCCAGCAGCCATATAGGACAGGCCTATGATGGCTACACCTTC. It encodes CASSHIGQAYDGYTF.

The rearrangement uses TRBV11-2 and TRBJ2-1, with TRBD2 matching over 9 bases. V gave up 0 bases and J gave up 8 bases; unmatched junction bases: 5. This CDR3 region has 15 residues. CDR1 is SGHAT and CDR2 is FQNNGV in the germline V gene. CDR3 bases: TGTGCCAGCAGCTTAGAGTTTAGCGGGAGATATGAGCAGTTCTTC. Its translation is CASSLEFSGRYEQFF.